Below are 20 T cell receptor beta chains sequenced from a single sample in a study of blood T cell repertoires in COVID-19. Generated by immunoSEQ multiplex PCR, the TCRdb table keeps only in-frame clones and is missing some. The sample records 150,000 to 200,000 clones, 80% to 90% being singletons. Material: peripheral blood. The receptors stem from a woman of 80 years or more with COVID-19, enrolled during active disease.

The chain links TRBV10-3 to TRBJ1-1; TRBD1 agrees at 7 bases. V trimming: 6 bases; J trimming: 7 bases; junction bases outside the gene matches: 2. Germline CDR1 and CDR2: ENHRY and SYGVKD. The CDR3 is 11 amino acids. The CDR3 sequence is CAIRGGDEAFF. The CDR3 bases are TGTGCCATCAGAGGGGGCGATGAAGCTTTCTTT.

The rearrangement links TRBV29-1 to TRBJ2-3, with 7 positions matching TRBD2. Germline CDR1 is SQVTM and CDR2 is ANQGSEA. CDR3 length equals 14 residues. The J segment lost 0 bases and the V segment lost 4 bases, leaving 4 bases of the junction unmatched. Here the CDR3 reads CSVALAMSTDTQYF. CDR3 sequence (DNA): TGCAGCGTTGCACTAGCGATGAGCACAGATACGCAGTATTTT.

This clone was seen just once. The chain combines TRBV7-6 with TRBJ1-5; unclear D gene. CDR1 and CDR2 from the germline V gene are SGHVS and FNYEAQ. This CDR3 comprises 15 residues. The V and J ends lost 5 bases and 0 bases respectively, with 11 bases between them. The CDR3 is CASSRTFYSNQPQHF. The CDR3 nucleotides are TGTGCCAGCAGCCGGACTTTCTATAGCAATCAGCCCCAGCATTTT.

The chain combines TRBV12-2 with TRBJ1-2. TRBV12-2 has pseudogene status. CDR3 length: 17 amino acids. The CDR3 bases are TGTGCAAGTCGCTTAGCGCTAAGGTGGTATTGGAGGGATGGCTACACCTTC. This translates into CASRLALRWYWRDGYTF.

V usage is TRBV10-3 and J usage is TRBJ2-1; 9 bases match TRBD1. The CDR3 is 15 residues long. Germline V gene data show CDR1 as ENHRY and CDR2 as SYGVKD. V lost 6 bases and J lost 7; bases outside the gene matches: 10. The CDR3 region is CAIRGDRGYNNEQFF. The CDR3 bases are TGTGCCATCAGGGGTGACAGGGGGTACAATAATGAGCAGTTCTTC.

The sample holds a few counts of this clone. The junction departs from the called germline gene at one end, perhaps through a read error. The J gene is TRBJ2-3, the V gene TRBV7-9; 12 nucleotides align to TRBD2. The germline V gene has CDR1 SEHNR and CDR2 FQNEAQ (reference sequence). This CDR3 is built from 14 residues. The CDR3 region is CASSLGTSGSPPSF. CDR3 coding DNA: TGTGCCAGCAGCCTGGGGACTAGCGGGTCCCCCCCGAGTTTT. Full variable domain (outside the CDR3, taken from reference TRBV7-9 and TRBJ2-3): DTGVSQNPRHKITKRGQNVTFRCDPISEHNRLYWYRQTLGQGPEFLTYFQNEAQLEKSRLLSDRFSAERPKGSFSTLEIQRTEQGDSAMYLCASSLGTSGSPPSFGPGTRLTVL.

The chain couples TRBV10-3 to TRBJ2-7; 10 bases map to TRBD1. The V gene end was trimmed by 0 bases and the J gene end by 7 bases; junction bases not matched to a gene: 6. This CDR3 is built from 15 residues. Germline loops: CDR1 ENHRY, CDR2 SYGVKD. The CDR3 loop reads CAISESTGGWGEQYF. The CDR3 DNA sequence: TGTGCCATCAGTGAGTCGACAGGGGGCTGGGGGGAGCAGTACTTC.

Only a few counts were recorded for this clone. This chain links TRBV29-1 with TRBJ2-3, with D tentatively TRBD1 (6 bases). Trimming removed 3 bases from V and 1 base from J, with 8 bases in between. The CDR3 consists of 13 residues. Looked up from germline, CDR1 is SQVTM and CDR2 is ANQGSEA. In nucleotides, the CDR3 is TGCAGCGTTGAGAGACAGGGCACAGATACGCAGTATTTT. Its translation is CSVERQGTDTQYF.

The J gene is TRBJ1-4, the V gene TRBV11-3; a weak D match, TRBD1 (6 bases). Deletions cut 3 bases from V and 4 bases from J, with 18 bases between. The CDR3 is made up of 17 amino acids. Germline CDR1 is SGHNT and CDR2 is YENEEA. CDR3 DNA: TGTGCCAGCAGCTTGAACAGGGACCGGCATGGTAATGAAAAACTGTTTTTT. Its translation is CASSLNRDRHGNEKLFF.

The gene calls are TRBV28 and TRBJ2-1; 11 nucleotides agree with TRBD2. The germline CDR1 and CDR2 sequences are MDHEN and SYDVKM. J was trimmed by 4 bases and V by 10 bases; bases with no gene match: 15. This CDR3 comprises 17 residues. CDR3 nucleotides: TGTGCCACCCAATTCCTGCGACTAGCGGGGACTTACAATGAGCAGTTCTTC. It specifies CATQFLRLAGTYNEQFF.

The chain joins TRBV6-6 to TRBJ2-3; 7 positions agree with TRBD1. CDR1 MNHNY and CDR2 SVGAGI come from the germline V gene (reference sequence). The V and J ends lost 5 bases and 1 base, in that order; junction bases with no gene match: 9. This CDR3 is built from 16 residues. CDR3 protein: CASSTSHRGGTDTQYF. The CDR3 bases are TGTGCCAGCAGTACGTCTCACAGGGGTGGCACAGATACGCAGTATTTT.

The chain links TRBV19 to TRBJ2-5, with TRBD2 matching over 10 bases. Per germline, CDR1 LNHDA and CDR2 SQIVND (reference sequence). The ends lost 1 base at V and 5 bases at J; junction bases unmatched: 10. The CDR3 sequence is 17 residues long. The CDR3 reads CASSIGVSGGEWETQYF. The CDR3, as DNA: TGTGCCAGTAGTATAGGAGTGAGCGGGGGGGAATGGGAGACCCAGTACTTC. The whole variable domain, remainder taken from reference TRBV19 and TRBJ2-5, is DGGITQSPKYLFRKEGQNVTLSCEQNLNHDAMYWYRQDPGQGLRLIYYSQIVNDFQKGDIAEGYSVSREKKESFPLTVTSAQKNPTAFYLCASSIGVSGGEWETQYFGPGTRLLVL.

The V gene is TRBV29-1, the J gene TRBJ2-3; TRBD2 matches 9 bases. In germline, CDR1 is SQVTM, CDR2 ANQGSEA. V shed 0 bases and J 6 bases; nucleotides not matched to a gene: 7. The CDR3 extends over 15 amino acids. The CDR3 DNA is TGCAGCGTTGAAGATGTGGCGGGGGGGACTGATACGCAGTATTTT. Amino acids: CSVEDVAGGTDTQYF.

CDR3 DNA sequence: TGTGCCAGCAGCTTAAATCGAGCGGCAGATACGCAGTATTTT. Translation: CASSLNRAADTQYF. The chain combines TRBV11-3 with TRBJ2-3; D is perhaps TRBD2 (5 bases). The germline gives CDR1 SGHNT, CDR2 YENEEA. The V gene lost 2 bases and the J gene lost 4 bases, with 10 bases spanning the gap. The CDR3 covers 14 residues.

The chain has TRBV24-1 and TRBJ2-1, with no clear D. This CDR3 contains 12 residues. The germline V and J ends were trimmed by 5 bases and 9 bases, with 10 bases remaining between them. Germline V lookup: CDR1 KGHDR, CDR2 SFDVKD. The CDR3 spells CATSASLGEQFF. The CDR3 DNA is TGTGCCACCAGTGCTTCTCTCGGTGAGCAGTTCTTC.

The CDR3: CAKTLEGIIDGYTF. In nucleotides, the CDR3 is TGTGCCAAAACACTGGAGGGTATCATCGATGGCTACACCTTC. The rearrangement links TRBV19 to TRBJ1-2; unclear D gene. Germline assignment: CDR1 LNHDA and CDR2 SQIVND (reference sequence). V lost 10 bases to trimming and J lost 6 bases, with 21 bases between them. The CDR3 sequence is 14 residues long.

This clone has just a few counts. The V and J genes are TRBV7-8 and TRBJ2-7; a weak D match, TRBD1 (5 bases). CDR1 and CDR2 from the germline V gene are SGHVS and FQNEAQ. V gave up 5 bases and J gave up 4 bases, with 18 bases separating them. The CDR3 length is 15 residues. CDR3 nucleotide sequence: TGTGCCAGCAGCCCCCAGGGAAACTCTCGATACGAGCAGTACTTC. It translates to CASSPQGNSRYEQYF.

Remarks on this clone: Other DNA sequences from this sample encode an identical CDR3 as well. The chain combines TRBV2 with TRBJ1-1; 9 bases agree with TRBD1. The CDR3 is made up of 13 amino acids. The junction had 4 bases not matched to a gene; V was cut back by 7 bases and J by 4 bases. Looked up from germline, CDR1 is SNHLY and CDR2 is FYNNEI. The CDR3 DNA is TGTGCCAGCACCCCGGACAGGGGCACTGAAGCTTTCTTT. It is translated as CASTPDRGTEAFF.

The CDR3 DNA sequence: TGTGCCAGCAGTCTCCAGCGGGGGGAGACAGATACGCAGTATTTT. Its protein is CASSLQRGETDTQYF. The chain has TRBV6-5 and TRBJ2-3, with TRBD2 identical over 9 bases. The V gene end was trimmed by 5 bases and the J gene end by 3 bases; junction bases not matched to a gene: 6. The CDR3 spans 15 residues. The V gene's germline CDR1 is MNHEY and CDR2 SVGAGI.

A single count supports this clone. The J gene is TRBJ1-2, the V gene TRBV29-1, with 7 bases lining up with TRBD1. CDR3 length: 12 amino acids. V trimming: 6 bases; J trimming: 0 bases; junction bases outside the gene matches: 1. The germline gives CDR1 SQVTM, CDR2 ANQGSEA. DNA for the CDR3: TGCAGCGTAGGACAGGCTAACTATGGCTACACCTTC. As protein: CSVGQANYGYTF.